The 13 T cell receptor beta chains below all came from one sample that was sequenced in a study of technical replicates of blood from a handful of donors. Measured with immunoSEQ multiplex PCR; TCRdb has only the in-frame clones, and not every one. This table holds 45,000 to 60,000 clones, around 96% found once. The sample taken for sequencing was PBMCs. The receptors were sampled from a human donor in good health. Some clones in this sample may be carry-over from other donors' samples.

The chain is built from TRBV7-9 and TRBJ2-1; no reliable D call. Trimming left V 1 base short and J 0 bases short, with 7 bases between. From germline, CDR1 is SEHNR and CDR2 FQNEAQ (reference sequence). CDR3 length: 15 amino acids. The CDR3 here is CASSLVLSSYNEQFF. In nucleotides, the CDR3 is TGTGCCAGCAGCTTAGTCCTAAGCTCCTACAATGAGCAGTTCTTC.

The chain links TRBV18 to TRBJ2-7; no firm D call. CDR1 is KGHSH and CDR2 is LQKENI in the germline V gene. This CDR3 has 14 residues. Trimming took off 3 bases at V and 3 bases at J, with 12 bases between the two ends. This CDR3 reads CASSPNPGLYEQYF. The DNA of the CDR3 is TGTGCCAGCTCACCTAACCCGGGTCTCTACGAGCAGTACTTC.

This chain uses TRBV7-2 with TRBJ2-4; D is possibly TRBD2 (7 bases). The CDR3 length is 15 residues. Looked up from germline, CDR1 is SGHTA and CDR2 is FQGNSA. Trimming took 2 bases from V and 4 from J, leaving 12 bases between them. CDR3: CASSLRGGGKNIQYF. CDR3 nucleotides: TGTGCCAGCAGCTTAAGAGGGGGGGGGAAAAACATTCAGTACTTC.

The chain carries TRBV19 and TRBJ2-1; 9 bases align to TRBD1. V shed 3 bases, J shed 7 bases, and the junction held 7 bases outside the gene matches. CDR1 and CDR2 (germline): LNHDA, SQIVND (reference sequence). CDR3 length equals 15 residues. The CDR3 nucleotides are TGTGCCAGTAGTATTCTAGGACAGGGGTTTAATGAGCAGTTCTTC. It specifies CASSILGQGFNEQFF.

The count of this clone is one. The chain has TRBV5-4 and TRBJ2-1; weak D call: TRBD1 (6 bases). Germline assignment: CDR1 SGHNT and CDR2 YYREEE (reference sequence). This CDR3 is 16 amino acids long. Trimming pared 3 bases from V and 2 bases from J, leaving 15 bases between. The CDR3 spells CASSSRQELAYNEQFF. CDR3 nucleotides: TGTGCCAGCAGCTCTAGACAGGAGCTCGCCTACAATGAGCAGTTCTTC. The whole variable domain, filled in from reference TRBV5-4 and TRBJ2-1, reads ETGVTQSPTHLIKTRGQQVTLRCSSQSGHNTVSWYQQALGQGPQFIFQYYREEENGRGNFPPRFSGLQFPNYSSELNVNALELDDSALYLCASSSRQELAYNEQFFGPGTRLTVL.

This sequence joins TRBV5-1 and TRBJ1-1; D call uncertain. With 0 bases removed from V and 0 bases from J, the gap between germline ends came to 6 bases. The V gene's germline CDR1 is SGHRS and CDR2 YFSETQ. The CDR3 sequence is 14 residues long. CDR3 coding DNA: TGCGCCAGCAGCTTGGTCGCGGTGAACACTGAAGCTTTCTTT. This codes for CASSLVAVNTEAFF.

This sequence joins TRBV5-4 and TRBJ1-5, with 9 bases matching TRBD1. Germline trimming cut 0 bases from V and 6 bases from J; bases unmatched to any gene: 7. Germline CDR1 and CDR2: SGHNT and YYREEE (reference sequence). This CDR3 is 16 amino acids long. This chain's CDR3 is CASSLGGQGQSQPQHF. In nucleotides, the CDR3 is TGTGCCAGCAGCTTGGGGGGACAGGGTCAAAGTCAGCCCCAGCATTTT.

The gene calls are TRBV15 and TRBJ2-2, with 7 bases that match TRBD1. The J segment lost 6 bases and the V segment lost 4 bases, leaving 5 bases of the junction unmatched. Per germline, CDR1 LNHNV and CDR2 YYDKDF (reference sequence). The CDR3 length is 14 residues. The CDR3 coding sequence is TGTGCCACCAGCACGCGACAGGGTTCCGGGGAGCTGTTTTTT. This gives the protein CATSTRQGSGELFF.

This chain connects TRBV19 to TRBJ1-5; 7 bases fit TRBD1. CDR3 length: 15 amino acids. CDR1 LNHDA and CDR2 SQIVND come from the germline V gene (reference sequence). J was trimmed by 6 bases and V by 4 bases; bases with no gene match: 9. The CDR3 DNA is TGTGCCAGTAGTACGCAGGGGGGACGACTTCAGCCCCAGCATTTT. It specifies CASSTQGGRLQPQHF. The full variable domain, its missing parts supplied by reference TRBV19 and TRBJ1-5, is DGGITQSPKYLFRKEGQNVTLSCEQNLNHDAMYWYRQDPGQGLRLIYYSQIVNDFQKGDIAEGYSVSREKKESFPLTVTSAQKNPTAFYLCASSTQGGRLQPQHFGDGTRLSIL.

V usage is TRBV6-6 and J usage is TRBJ2-2; 10 bases match TRBD2. The CDR3 runs to 15 residues. After removal of 6 bases from V and 6 bases from J, the junction contained 7 bases not matched to a gene. Germline V gene data show CDR1 as MNHNY and CDR2 as SVGAGI (reference sequence). This CDR3 is CASRGTSDHSGELFF. CDR3 bases: TGTGCCAGCAGAGGGACTAGCGATCATTCCGGGGAGCTGTTTTTT.

This clone occurred a few times. V usage is TRBV4-3 and J usage is TRBJ1-6; D is possibly TRBD1 (5 bases). V shed 0 bases and J shed 7 bases, with 13 bases lying between them. CDR3 length equals 16 residues. The germline V gene has CDR1 LGHNA and CDR2 YSLEER. CDR3 nucleotides: TGCGCCAGCAGCCAAGATTGGCAGGGAAGAAATTCACCCCTCCACTTT. Translating it yields CASSQDWQGRNSPLHF.

This clone is a singleton in its sample. In DNA, the CDR3 is TGTGCCAGCATCGACAGGGCCGACTATGGCTACACCTTC. The encoded protein is CASIDRADYGYTF. The chain uses TRBV7-9 and TRBJ1-2, with TRBD1 identical over 7 bases. Germline V lookup: CDR1 SEHNR, CDR2 FQNEAQ (reference sequence). Germline trimming cut 7 bases from V and 3 bases from J; bases unmatched to any gene: 5. The CDR3 length is 13 residues.

The chain links TRBV10-3 to TRBJ2-2; weak D call: TRBD2 (6 bases). Germline values: CDR1 ENHRY, CDR2 SYGVKD. The V end was cut by 11 bases, the J end by 1 base, with 14 bases between. The CDR3 runs to 14 residues. The CDR3 coding sequence is TGTGCCTCGTTAGGGCGGGAGAACACCGGGGAGCTGTTTTTT. This translates into CASLGRENTGELFF.